These 9 T cell receptor beta chains came from one sample sequenced in a study of T cells in Graves' hyperthyroidism and ophthalmopathy. TCR beta CDR3 sequences were amplified from RNA transcripts. During a first-round RT-PCR of the TCR CDR3, the HTBI primer set was used. TCRdb processed the multiplex PCR reads anew with MiXCR; each CDR3 protein has one entry. The repertoire holds 500,000 to 600,000 distinct CDR3 sequences, around 17% seen once, with 18% in the top ten. The specimen was blood. The receptors come from a woman between 18 and 29 years old with Graves' hyperthyroidism.

This clonotype was counted a few times. The chain links TRBV7-9 to TRBJ1-3; perhaps TRBD1 as D (6 bases). Trimming took off 5 bases at V and 0 bases at J, with 14 bases between the two ends. The CDR3 sequence is 16 residues long. Germline CDR1 and CDR2: SEHNR and FQNEAQ (reference sequence). Here the CDR3 reads CASSGQTGFSGNTIYF. As DNA, the CDR3 is TGTGCCAGCAGCGGTCAGACAGGATTCTCTGGAAACACCATATATTTT.

This clonotype was seen a handful of times. The CDR3 sequence: CASSQDWGKNIQYF. CDR3 DNA: TGCGCCAGCAGCCAAGATTGGGGGAAAAACATTCAGTACTTC. The chain combines TRBV4-1 with TRBJ2-4; tentatively, D is TRBD1 or TRBD2 (5 bases each). Trimming shortened V by 0 bases and J by 4 bases, and 7 bases separated the two germline ends. The CDR3 runs 14 residues. Germline V lookup: CDR1 MGHRA, CDR2 YSYEKL.

This clonotype was detected ten times or more. The chain uses TRBV3-1 and TRBJ2-1; a weak D match, TRBD2 (7 bases). Per germline, CDR1 LGHDT and CDR2 YNNKEL (reference sequence). The CDR3 totals 15 residues. The V end lost 1 base, the J end lost 6 bases, and 13 bases lay between the germline ends. The CDR3 is CASSQGGGAGNEQFF. CDR3 bases: TGTGCCAGCAGCCAAGGGGGGGGGGCAGGCAATGAGCAGTTCTTC.

The chain carries TRBV19 and TRBJ2-1, with TRBD2 matching over 7 bases. Unmatched junction bases numbered 8, after V lost 5 bases and J lost 1 base. The CDR3 sequence is 16 residues long. Germline CDR1 and CDR2: LNHDA and SQIVND (reference sequence). DNA for the CDR3: TGTGCCAGTAGTTCCCCAAGCGGGAAGTCCTACAATGAGCAGTTCTTC. Its protein is CASSSPSGKSYNEQFF.

In this sample, this clonotype turned up a few times. The chain joins TRBV5-8 to TRBJ1-1; 11 bases align to TRBD1. The CDR3 sequence is 16 residues long. Unmatched junction bases numbered 7, after V lost 3 bases and J lost 3 bases. Germline CDR1 and CDR2: SGHTS and YDEGEE. Here the CDR3 reads CASSSMDRGRDTEAFF. In DNA form, the CDR3 reads TGTGCCAGCAGCTCAATGGACAGGGGGCGGGACACTGAAGCTTTCTTT.

This clonotype was detected many times. The V call is TRBV3-1, the J call TRBJ2-1; 12 bases align to TRBD2. In germline, CDR1 is LGHDT, CDR2 YNNKEL (reference sequence). This CDR3 has 15 amino acids. The V segment lost 1 base and the J segment 8 bases; nucleotides outside the gene matches: 3. CDR3 nucleotides: TGTGCCAGCAGCCAAGGACTAGCGGGAGTACATGAGCAGTTCTTC. Translating gives CASSQGLAGVHEQFF.

This clonotype was found many times. The V gene is TRBV16, the J gene TRBJ1-2, with D unclear. This CDR3 is built from 15 residues. The germline V and J ends were trimmed by 0 bases and 3 bases, with 11 bases remaining between them. Germline CDR1 and CDR2: KGHSY and FQNENV. CDR3 sequence reads: CASSQSPGSYYGYTF. CDR3 sequence (DNA): TGTGCCAGCAGCCAATCGCCTGGGTCCTACTATGGCTACACCTTC.

This clonotype occurred many times. The chain is built from TRBV12-5 and TRBJ2-5; D may be TRBD2 (5 bases). Per the germline V gene, CDR1 is LGHNT and CDR2 is FRNRAP. V lost 0 bases and J 3 bases, leaving 11 bases between the germline ends. CDR3 length equals 15 residues. CDR3 sequence (DNA): TGTGCTAGTGGTTTGGTACAATGGCGGGAAGAGACCCAGTACTTC. Translation: CASGLVQWREETQYF. The whole variable domain, filled in from reference TRBV12-5 and TRBJ2-5, reads DARVTQTPRHKVTEMGQEVTMRCQPILGHNTVFWYRQTMMQGLELLAYFRNRAPLDDSGMPKDRFSAEMPDATLATLKIQPSEPRDSAVYFCASGLVQWREETQYFGPGTRLLVL.

In its sample, this clonotype was seen many times. This chain uses TRBV12-3 or TRBV12-4 with TRBJ1-1; D might be TRBD1 (5 bases). Trimming cost V 3 bases and J 2 bases, with 7 bases left between them. This CDR3 has 13 residues. The CDR3 coding sequence is TGTGCCAGCAGTTTCGACAGTAACACTGAAGCTTTCTTT. Translation gives CASSFDSNTEAFF.